The entry that follows covers one T cell receptor (beta chain) sequence. What it binds is not known. Amplified TCR beta CDR3 regions came from RNA transcripts. The HTBI primer set served for first-round RT-PCR of the TCR CDR3. TCRdb called the multiplex PCR reads again in MiXCR, with one record for every CDR3 protein. The table has approximately 720,000 distinct CDR3 sequences, around 20% seen once. The sample is drawn from a study of T cells in Graves' hyperthyroidism and ophthalmopathy. Whole-study findings and limits: Ophthalmopathy and stable hyperthyroidism were told apart by a 13 V-J model. Median prediction lead before ophthalmopathy onset was around seven months with the model.

The CDR3 covers 16 residues. V was pared by 0 bases and J by 6 bases, with 14 bases between. Germline V gives CDR1 LGHDT, CDR2 YNNKEL (reference sequence). Sequenced material: blood. The source is a woman aged 45-59 years with Graves' hyperthyroidism that later progressed to Graves' ophthalmopathy. This chain uses TRBV3-1 with TRBJ2-2, with a tentative D call TRBD2 (7 bases). CDR3 nucleotide sequence: TGTGCCAGCAGCCAAGATCTGGCGGGGGCAGCCGGGGAGCTGTTTTTT. It encodes CASSQDLAGAAGELFF.